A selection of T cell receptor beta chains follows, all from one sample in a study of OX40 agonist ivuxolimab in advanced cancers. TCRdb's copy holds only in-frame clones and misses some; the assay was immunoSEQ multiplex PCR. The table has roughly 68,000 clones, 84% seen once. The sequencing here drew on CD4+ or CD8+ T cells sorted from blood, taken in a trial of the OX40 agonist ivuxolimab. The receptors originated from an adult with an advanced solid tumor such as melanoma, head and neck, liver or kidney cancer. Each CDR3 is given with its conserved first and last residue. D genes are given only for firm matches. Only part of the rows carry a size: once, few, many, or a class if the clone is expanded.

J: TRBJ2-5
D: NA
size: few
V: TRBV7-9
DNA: TGTGCCAGCAGCTTAAGGGCAGGCATCCAAGAGACCCAGTACTTC
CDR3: CASSLRAGIQETQYF

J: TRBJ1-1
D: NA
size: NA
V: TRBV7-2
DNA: TGTGCCAGCAGCTTCTCCATCGAGAACACTGAAGCTTTCTTT
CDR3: CASSFSIENTEAFF

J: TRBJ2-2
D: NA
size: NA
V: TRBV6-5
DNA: TGTGCCAGCAGTTACGACGGTGGCGGCACCGGGGAGCTGTTTTTT
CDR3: CASSYDGGGTGELFF

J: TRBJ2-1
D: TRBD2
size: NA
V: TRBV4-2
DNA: TGTGCCAGCAGCCAAGCGGGGACTAGCGGGAGTAGGGGGCAGTTCTTC
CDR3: CASSQAGTSGSRGQFF

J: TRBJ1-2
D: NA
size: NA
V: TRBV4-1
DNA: TGCGCCAGCAGCCAAGGGGTGTATGGCTACACCTTC
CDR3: CASSQGVYGYTF

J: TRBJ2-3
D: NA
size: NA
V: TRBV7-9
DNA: TGTGCCAGCAGCCCCCGGGGGCCCGATACGCAGTATTTT
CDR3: CASSPRGPDTQYF

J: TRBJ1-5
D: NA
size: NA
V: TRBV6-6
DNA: TGTGCCACGGGGGGGTTGGATCAGCCCCAGCATTTT
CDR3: CATGGLDQPQHF

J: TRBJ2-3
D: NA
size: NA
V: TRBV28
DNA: TGTGCCAGCAGTTTAAGATCCACAGATACGCAGTATTTT
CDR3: CASSLRSTDTQYF

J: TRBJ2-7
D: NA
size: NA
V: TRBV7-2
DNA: TGTGCCAGCAGCCTCTCCCACAGATACGAGCAGTACTTC
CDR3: CASSLSHRYEQYF

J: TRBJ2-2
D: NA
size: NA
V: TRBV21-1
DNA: TGTGCCAGCACCGGGGACGGGGAGCTGTTTTTT
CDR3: CASTGDGELFF

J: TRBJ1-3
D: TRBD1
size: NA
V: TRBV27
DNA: TGTGCCAGCAGTTTCCTCCGGACAGGGGGGAGCTCTGGAAACACCATATATTTT
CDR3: CASSFLRTGGSSGNTIYF

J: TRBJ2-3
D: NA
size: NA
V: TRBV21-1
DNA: TGTGCCAGCAGGGGGTCAGATACGCAGTATTTT
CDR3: CASRGSDTQYF

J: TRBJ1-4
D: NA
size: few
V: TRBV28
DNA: TGTGCCAGCAGTTCAGGGAGTACTAATGAAAAACTGTTTTTT
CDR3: CASSSGSTNEKLFF

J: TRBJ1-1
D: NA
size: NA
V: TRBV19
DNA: TGTGCCAGTAGTACCTCCTGGGACGGCACTGAAGCTTTCTTT
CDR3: CASSTSWDGTEAFF

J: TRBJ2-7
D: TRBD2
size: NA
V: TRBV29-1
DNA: TGCAGCGTTGCCGGGGAGGGGTCCTACGAGCAGTACTTC
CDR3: CSVAGEGSYEQYF

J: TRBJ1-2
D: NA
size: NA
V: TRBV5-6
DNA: TGTGCCAGCAGCTTATCCGGGGCTGGCTACACCTTC
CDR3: CASSLSGAGYTF

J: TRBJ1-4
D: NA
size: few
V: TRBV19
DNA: TGTGCCAGCAATAACGCGGGGGGCATCTATGAAAAACTGTTTTTT
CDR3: CASNNAGGIYEKLFF

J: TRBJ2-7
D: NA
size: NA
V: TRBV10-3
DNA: TGTGCCATCAGTGACCGCGTAGCGGCCTCCTACGAGCAGTACTTC
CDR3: CAISDRVAASYEQYF

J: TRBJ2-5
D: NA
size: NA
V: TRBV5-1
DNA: TGCGCCAGCAGACCCGGCCCTGAGGAGACCCAGTACTTC
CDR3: CASRPGPEETQYF

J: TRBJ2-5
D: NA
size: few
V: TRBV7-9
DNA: TGTGCCAGCAGCTTCCGGACAGGAGGGAGGGAGACCCAGTACTTC
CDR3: CASSFRTGGRETQYF

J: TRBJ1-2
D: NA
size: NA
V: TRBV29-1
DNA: TGCAGCGTTAGCCCCAGGGAAAGAAGAGGCTACACCTTC
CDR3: CSVSPRERRGYTF

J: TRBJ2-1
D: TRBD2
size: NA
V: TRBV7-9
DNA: TGTGCCAGCAGCTTAGTGAGCGGGAGGATAGACAATGAGCAGTTCTTC
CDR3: CASSLVSGRIDNEQFF

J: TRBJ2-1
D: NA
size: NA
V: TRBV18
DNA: TGTGCCAGCTCACCACAGCGGGACAATGAGCAGTTCTTC
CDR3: CASSPQRDNEQFF

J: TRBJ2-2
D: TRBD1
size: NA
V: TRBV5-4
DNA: TGTGCCAGCTGGGGACAGGGGGCCGGGGAGCTGTTTTTT
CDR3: CASWGQGAGELFF

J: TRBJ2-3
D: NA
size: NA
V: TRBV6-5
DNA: TGTGCCAGCAGGATTGGGCAGACGAGCACAGATACGCAGTATTTT
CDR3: CASRIGQTSTDTQYF

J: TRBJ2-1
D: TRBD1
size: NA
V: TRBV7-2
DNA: TGTGCCAGCAGCACCGGACAGGGGGCTGTAGAGCAGTTCTTC
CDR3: CASSTGQGAVEQFF

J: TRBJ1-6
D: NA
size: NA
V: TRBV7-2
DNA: TGTGCCAGCACCCTGAACCGGGATTCACCCCTCCACTTT
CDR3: CASTLNRDSPLHF

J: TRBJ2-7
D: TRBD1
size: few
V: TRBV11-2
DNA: TGTGCCAGCAGCTTATCCGACAGGGGGTATGAGCAGTACTTC
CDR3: CASSLSDRGYEQYF

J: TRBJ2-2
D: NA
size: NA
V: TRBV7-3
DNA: TGTGCCAGCAGCTTAACGGGGAGGACCGGGGAGCTGTTTTTT
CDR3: CASSLTGRTGELFF

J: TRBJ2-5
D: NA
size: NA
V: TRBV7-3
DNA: TGTGCCAGCAGCCGGGGGCGAGGGGAGACCCAGTACTTC
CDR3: CASSRGRGETQYF

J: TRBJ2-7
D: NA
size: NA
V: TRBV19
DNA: TGTGCCAGTAGTACAGGCATCCAGGACTTCTACGAGCAGTACTTC
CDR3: CASSTGIQDFYEQYF

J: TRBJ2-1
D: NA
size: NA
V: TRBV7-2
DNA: TGTGCCAGCAGGGAGACGGGGGTCCAATATTTTGAGCAGTTCTTC
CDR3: CASRETGVQYFEQFF

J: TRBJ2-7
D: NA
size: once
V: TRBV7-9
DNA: TGTGCCAGCAGCTTCGAATCTGGCGAGCAGTACTTC
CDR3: CASSFESGEQYF

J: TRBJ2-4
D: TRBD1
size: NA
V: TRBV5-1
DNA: TGCGCCAGCAGCTTGGCCCAGGGGGACATTCAGTACTTC
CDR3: CASSLAQGDIQYF

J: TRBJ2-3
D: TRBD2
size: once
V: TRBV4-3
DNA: TGCGCCAGCAGCACCCGACTAGCGGGAGCGGAAGATACGCAGTATTTT
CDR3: CASSTRLAGAEDTQYF

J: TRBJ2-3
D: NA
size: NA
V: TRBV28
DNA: TGTGCCAGCAAGGACTTTCTGACAGATACGCAGTATTTT
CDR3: CASKDFLTDTQYF

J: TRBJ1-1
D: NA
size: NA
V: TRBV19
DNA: TGTGCCAGTAATTTGGGACGCGGCCTCCCAAGGGGAGCTTTCTTT
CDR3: CASNLGRGLPRGAFF

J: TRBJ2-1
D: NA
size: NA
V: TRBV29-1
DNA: TGCAGCGCCGCTAGGCTAAGGGATGAGCAGTTCTTC
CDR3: CSAARLRDEQFF

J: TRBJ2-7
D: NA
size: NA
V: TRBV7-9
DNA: TGTGCCAGCAGCTTAGCGCCGGGGGCAGGCTACGAGCAGTACTTC
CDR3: CASSLAPGAGYEQYF

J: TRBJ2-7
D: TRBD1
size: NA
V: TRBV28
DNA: TGTGCCAGCAGTTTAGCGGGACAGGGGATAAACGAGCAGTACTTC
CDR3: CASSLAGQGINEQYF

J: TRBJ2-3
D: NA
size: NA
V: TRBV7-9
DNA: TGTGCCAGCAACGATGCCGGGGTTGCAGATACGCAGTATTTT
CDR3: CASNDAGVADTQYF

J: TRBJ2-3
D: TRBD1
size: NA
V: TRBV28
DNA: TGTGCCAGCAGCTTGACAGGGTACGCAGATACGCAGTATTTT
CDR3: CASSLTGYADTQYF

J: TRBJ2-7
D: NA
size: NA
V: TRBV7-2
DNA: TGTGCCAGCAGCTTAGATTCGGGAGCCCGTCGCGAGCAGTACTTC
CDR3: CASSLDSGARREQYF

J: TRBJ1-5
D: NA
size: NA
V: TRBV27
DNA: TGTGCCAGTGCCAAGGGCAGAGGGGGTAATCAGCCCCAGCATTTT
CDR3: CASAKGRGGNQPQHF

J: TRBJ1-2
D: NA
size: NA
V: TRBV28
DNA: TGTGCCAGCACCTCCCTTGCCCAAGCCTTTAACTATGGCTACACCTTC
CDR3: CASTSLAQAFNYGYTF

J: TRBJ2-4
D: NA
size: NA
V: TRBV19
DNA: TGTGCCAGTAGGGGGGGAAGGTACGAAAACATTCAGTACTTC
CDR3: CASRGGRYENIQYF

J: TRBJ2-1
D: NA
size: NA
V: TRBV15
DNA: TGTGCCACCAGCCCCCTGAGGGCCGAGCAGTTCTTC
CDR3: CATSPLRAEQFF

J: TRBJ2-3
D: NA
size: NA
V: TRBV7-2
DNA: TGTGCCAGCAGCACCGCGGGACAGCTTACAGATACGCAGTATTTT
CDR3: CASSTAGQLTDTQYF

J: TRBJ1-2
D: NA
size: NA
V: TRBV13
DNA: TGTGCCAGCAGCTTCGCAGCCGCGGGGGGAAACTATGGCTACACCTTC
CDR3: CASSFAAAGGNYGYTF

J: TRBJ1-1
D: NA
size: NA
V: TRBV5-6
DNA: TGTGCCAGCAGCTTGGTAGGCAGGCGGGGGACTGAAGCTTTCTTT
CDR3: CASSLVGRRGTEAFF

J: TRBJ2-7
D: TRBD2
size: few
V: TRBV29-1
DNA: TGCAGCGTCCCCTTACTGGCGAGACTAGCGGGATATACTTTGTACGAGCAGTACTTC
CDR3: CSVPLLARLAGYTLYEQYF

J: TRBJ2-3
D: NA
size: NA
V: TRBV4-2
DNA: TGTGCCAGCAGCCAAGAAAGCACAGATACGCAGTATTTT
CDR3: CASSQESTDTQYF

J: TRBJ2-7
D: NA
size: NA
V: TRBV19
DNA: TGTGCCAGTAGTATAGACCCAAGGCCGCCCTACGAGCAGTACTTC
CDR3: CASSIDPRPPYEQYF

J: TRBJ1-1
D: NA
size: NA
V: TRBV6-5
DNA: TGTGCCAGCAGTTACTCTAGGACGGCTGAAGCTTTCTTT
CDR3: CASSYSRTAEAFF